This T cell receptor beta chain derives from a study of vaccination effects on CD4 cells after COVID-19. Prior to sequencing, the ViraFEST assay stimulated PBMC with viral peptide pools, which expanded the antigen-specific CD4+ T cells. At the end of around 11 days of culture, CD4+ T cells were isolated. Each person got two doses of an mRNA SARS-CoV-2 vaccine, BNT162b2 or mRNA-1273. Germline assignment: CDR1 SEHNR and CDR2 FQNEAQ (reference sequence). The CDR3 is made up of 15 amino acids. V was trimmed by 3 bases and J by 1 base, leaving 11 bases between them. TCRdb keeps only in-frame clones here, not all; method: immunoSEQ multiplex PCR. The profile shows approximately 30,000 clones, around 70% of them singletons. Of note for this clone: What it recognizes is unknown.

The clonotype comes from a human donor who received a COVID-19 vaccine. This specimen consisted of CD4+ T cells from PBMCs cultured with HCoV-NL63 spike peptides, obtained after COVID-19 vaccination. The chain is built from TRBV7-9 and TRBJ2-3, with a weak D call TRBD2 (5 bases). The chain's CDR3 is CASSFRGGGTDTQYF. The CDR3 coding sequence is TGTGCCAGCAGCTTTCGGGGTGGGGGCACAGATACGCAGTATTTT.